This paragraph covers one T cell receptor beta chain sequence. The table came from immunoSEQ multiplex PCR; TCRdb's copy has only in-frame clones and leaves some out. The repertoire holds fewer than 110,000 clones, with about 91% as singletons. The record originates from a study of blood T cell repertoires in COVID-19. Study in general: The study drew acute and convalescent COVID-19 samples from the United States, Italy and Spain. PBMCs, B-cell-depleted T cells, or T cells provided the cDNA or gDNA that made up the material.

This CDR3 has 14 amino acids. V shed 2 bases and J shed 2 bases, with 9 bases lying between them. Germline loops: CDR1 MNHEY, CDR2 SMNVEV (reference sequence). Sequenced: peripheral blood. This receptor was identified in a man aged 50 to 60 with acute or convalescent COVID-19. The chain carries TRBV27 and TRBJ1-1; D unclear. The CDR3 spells CASSLRGGNTEAFF. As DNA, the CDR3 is TGTGCCAGCAGTTTACGCGGCGGTAACACTGAAGCTTTCTTT.